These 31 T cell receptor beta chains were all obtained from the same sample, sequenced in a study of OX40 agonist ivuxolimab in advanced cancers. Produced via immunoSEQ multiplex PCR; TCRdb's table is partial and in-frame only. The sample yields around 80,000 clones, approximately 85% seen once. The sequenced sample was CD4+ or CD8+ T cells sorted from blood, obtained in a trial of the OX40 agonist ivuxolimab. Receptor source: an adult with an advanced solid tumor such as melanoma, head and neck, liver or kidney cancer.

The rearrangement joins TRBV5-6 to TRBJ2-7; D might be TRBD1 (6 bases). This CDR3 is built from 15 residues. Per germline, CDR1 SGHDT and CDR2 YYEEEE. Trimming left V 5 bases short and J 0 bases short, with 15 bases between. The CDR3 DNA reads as TGTGCCAGCAGTCCGTGGACAGTGAGCTCCTACGAGCAGTACTTC. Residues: CASSPWTVSSYEQYF.

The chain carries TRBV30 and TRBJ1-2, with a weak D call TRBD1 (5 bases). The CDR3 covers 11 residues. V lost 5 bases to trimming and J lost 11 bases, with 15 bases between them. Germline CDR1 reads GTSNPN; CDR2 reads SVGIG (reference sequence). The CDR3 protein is CAWATKGAYTF. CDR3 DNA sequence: TGTGCCTGGGCGACGAAAGGGGCTTACACCTTC.

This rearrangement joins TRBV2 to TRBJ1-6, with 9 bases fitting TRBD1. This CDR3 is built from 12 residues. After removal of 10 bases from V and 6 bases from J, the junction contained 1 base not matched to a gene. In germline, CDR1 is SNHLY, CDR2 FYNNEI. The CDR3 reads CATQGANSPLHF. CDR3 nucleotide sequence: TGTGCCACACAGGGGGCTAATTCACCCCTCCACTTT.

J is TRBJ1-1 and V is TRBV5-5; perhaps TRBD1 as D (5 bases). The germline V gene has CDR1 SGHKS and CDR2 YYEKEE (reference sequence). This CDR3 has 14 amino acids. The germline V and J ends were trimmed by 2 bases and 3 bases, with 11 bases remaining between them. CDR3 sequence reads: CASSFNGAHTEAFF. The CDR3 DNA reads TGTGCCAGCAGCTTTAACGGGGCACACACTGAAGCTTTCTTT. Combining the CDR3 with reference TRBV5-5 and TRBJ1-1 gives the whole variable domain DAGVTQSPTHLIKTRGQQVTLRCSPISGHKSVSWYQQVLGQGPQFIFQYYEKEERGRGNFPDRFSARQFPNYSSELNVNALLLGDSALYLCASSFNGAHTEAFFGQGTRLTVV.

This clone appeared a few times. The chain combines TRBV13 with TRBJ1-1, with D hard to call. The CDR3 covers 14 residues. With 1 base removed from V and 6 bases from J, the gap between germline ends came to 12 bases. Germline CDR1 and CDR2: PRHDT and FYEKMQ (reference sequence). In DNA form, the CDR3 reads TGTGCCAGCAGCTTAGACGGACTCAGAGCTGAAGCTTTCTTT. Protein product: CASSLDGLRAEAFF.

Here the CDR3 DNA reads TGTGCCAGCAGCTTAAGGGCAGCTTCACCCCTCCACTTT. This codes for CASSLRAASPLHF. The chain uses TRBV7-2 and TRBJ1-6, with no clear D. The CDR3 totals 13 residues. Trimming left V 2 bases short and J 9 bases short, with 8 bases between. The germline gives CDR1 SGHTA, CDR2 FQGNSA.

This chain's CDR3 is CASSFGELRGTEAFF. In nucleotides, the CDR3 is TGTGCCAGCAGTTTCGGGGAATTAAGGGGCACTGAAGCTTTCTTT. This chain joins TRBV28 and TRBJ1-1, with a possible D match to TRBD1 (5 bases). Germline-derived CDR1 and CDR2 are MDHEN and SYDVKM. With 3 bases removed from V and 4 bases from J, the gap between germline ends came to 15 bases. The CDR3 length is 15 residues.

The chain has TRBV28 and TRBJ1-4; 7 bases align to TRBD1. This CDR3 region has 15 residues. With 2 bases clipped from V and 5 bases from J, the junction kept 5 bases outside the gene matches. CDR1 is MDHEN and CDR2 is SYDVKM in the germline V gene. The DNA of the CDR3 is TGTGCCAGCAGTTTACAAACAGGGGTCAATGAAAAACTGTTTTTT. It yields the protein CASSLQTGVNEKLFF.

CDR3 protein: CASSLDGRVPYEQYF. Here the CDR3 DNA reads TGTGCCAGCAGCTTAGATGGCAGGGTCCCCTACGAGCAGTACTTC. The chain employs TRBV7-9 and TRBJ2-7; D may be TRBD1 (5 bases). The CDR3 has 15 amino acids. Between the trimmed V and J ends, which lost 1 base and 2 bases, there was a span of 12 bases. The germline CDR1 and CDR2 sequences are SEHNR and FQNEAQ (reference sequence).

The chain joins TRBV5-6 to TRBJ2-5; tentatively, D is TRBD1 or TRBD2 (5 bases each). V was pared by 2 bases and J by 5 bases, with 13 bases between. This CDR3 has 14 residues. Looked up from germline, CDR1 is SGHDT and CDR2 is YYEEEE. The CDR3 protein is CASSFRDGGETQYF. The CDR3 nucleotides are TGTGCCAGCAGCTTCAGGGATGGCGGGGAGACCCAGTACTTC.

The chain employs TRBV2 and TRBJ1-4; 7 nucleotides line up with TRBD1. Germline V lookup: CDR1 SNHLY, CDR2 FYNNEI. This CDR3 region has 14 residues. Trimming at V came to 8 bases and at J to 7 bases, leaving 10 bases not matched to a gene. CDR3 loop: CASLLGAGGEKLFF. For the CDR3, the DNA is TGTGCCAGCCTCCTCGGGGCAGGGGGTGAAAAACTGTTTTTT. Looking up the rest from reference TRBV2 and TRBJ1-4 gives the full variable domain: EPEVTQTPSHQVTQMGQEVILRCVPISNHLYFYWYRQILGQKVEFLVSFYNNEISEKSEIFDDQFSVERPDGSNFTLKIRSTKLEDSAMYFCASLLGAGGEKLFFGSGTQLSVL.

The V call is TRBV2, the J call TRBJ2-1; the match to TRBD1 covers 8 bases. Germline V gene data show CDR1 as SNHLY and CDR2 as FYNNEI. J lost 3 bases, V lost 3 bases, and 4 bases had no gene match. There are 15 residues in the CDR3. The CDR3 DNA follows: TGTGCCAGCAGTGATGACAGGGGACTCTACAATGAGCAGTTCTTC. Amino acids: CASSDDRGLYNEQFF.

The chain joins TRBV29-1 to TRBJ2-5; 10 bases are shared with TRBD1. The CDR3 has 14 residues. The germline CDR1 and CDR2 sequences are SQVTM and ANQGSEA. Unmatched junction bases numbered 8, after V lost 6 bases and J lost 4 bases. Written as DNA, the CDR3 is TGCAGCGTCGACGGGGACAGGGGAGGAGAGACCCAGTACTTC. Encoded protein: CSVDGDRGGETQYF.

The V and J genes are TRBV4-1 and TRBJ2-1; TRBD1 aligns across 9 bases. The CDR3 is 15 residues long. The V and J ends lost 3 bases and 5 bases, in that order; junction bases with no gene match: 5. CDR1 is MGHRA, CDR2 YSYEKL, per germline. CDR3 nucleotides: TGCGCCAGCAGCCACACCGGGACAGGGAACAATGAGCAGTTCTTC. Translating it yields CASSHTGTGNNEQFF.

CDR3 nucleotide sequence: TGTGCCAGCAGCTTTGGGGCAGGGGGCTACAATGAGCAGTTCTTC. Translating gives CASSFGAGGYNEQFF. The V gene is TRBV7-8, the J gene TRBJ2-1, with 7 bases identical to TRBD1. After removal of 3 bases from V and 3 bases from J, the junction contained 5 bases not matched to a gene. The CDR3 loop spans 15 amino acids. Germline V lookup: CDR1 SGHVS, CDR2 FQNEAQ.

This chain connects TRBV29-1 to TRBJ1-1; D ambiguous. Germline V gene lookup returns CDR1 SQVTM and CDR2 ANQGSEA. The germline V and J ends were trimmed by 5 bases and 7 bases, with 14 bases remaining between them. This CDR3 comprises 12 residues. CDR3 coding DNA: TGCAGCGTTCGTCTTTTCGGCCGTGAAGCTTTCTTT. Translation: CSVRLFGREAFF.

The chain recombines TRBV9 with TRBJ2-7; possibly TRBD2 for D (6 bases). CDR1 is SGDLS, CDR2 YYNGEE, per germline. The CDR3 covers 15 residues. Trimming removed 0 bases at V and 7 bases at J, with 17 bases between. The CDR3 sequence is CASSVALAGTGEQYF. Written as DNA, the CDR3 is TGTGCCAGCAGCGTAGCTTTGGCAGGGACTGGAGAGCAGTACTTC. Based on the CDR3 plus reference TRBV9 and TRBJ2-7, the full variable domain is DSGVTQTPKHLITATGQRVTLRCSPRSGDLSVYWYQQSLDQGLQFLIQYYNGEERAKGNILERFSAQQFPDLHSELNLSSLELGDSALYFCASSVALAGTGEQYFGPGTRLTVT.

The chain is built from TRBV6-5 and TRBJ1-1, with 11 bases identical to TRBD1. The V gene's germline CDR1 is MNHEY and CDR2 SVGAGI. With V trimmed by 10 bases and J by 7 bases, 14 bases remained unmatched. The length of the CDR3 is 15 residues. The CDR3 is CATPDLDRGQSEAFF. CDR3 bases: TGTGCCACCCCAGACTTGGACAGGGGGCAAAGTGAAGCTTTCTTT.

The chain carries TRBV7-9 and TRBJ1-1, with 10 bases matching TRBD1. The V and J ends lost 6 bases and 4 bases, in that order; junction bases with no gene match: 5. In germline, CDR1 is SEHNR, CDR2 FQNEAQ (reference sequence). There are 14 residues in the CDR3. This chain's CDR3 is CASRRQGAVTEAFF. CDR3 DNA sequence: TGTGCCAGCAGACGACAGGGGGCGGTCACTGAAGCTTTCTTT.

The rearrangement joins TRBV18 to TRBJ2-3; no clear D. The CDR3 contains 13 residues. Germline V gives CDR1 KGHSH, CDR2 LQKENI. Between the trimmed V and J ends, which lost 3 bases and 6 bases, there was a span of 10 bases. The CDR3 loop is CASSPLEADTQYF. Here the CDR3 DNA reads TGTGCCAGCTCACCCTTAGAGGCGGATACGCAGTATTTT.

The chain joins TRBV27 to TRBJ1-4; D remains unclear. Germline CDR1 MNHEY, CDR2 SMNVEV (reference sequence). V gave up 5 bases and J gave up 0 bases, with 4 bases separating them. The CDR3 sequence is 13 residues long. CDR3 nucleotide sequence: TGTGCCAGCAGTCACTCAACTAATGAAAAACTGTTTTTT. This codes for CASSHSTNEKLFF.

The chain's CDR3 is CASSYSNRNTGELFF. Written as DNA, the CDR3 is TGTGCCAGCAGTTACTCGAACAGAAACACCGGGGAGCTGTTTTTT. The chain couples TRBV6-6 to TRBJ2-2; D gene unclear. From germline, CDR1 is MNHNY and CDR2 SVGAGI (reference sequence). Trimming took off 0 bases at V and 2 bases at J, with 7 bases between the two ends. The CDR3 sequence is 15 residues long.

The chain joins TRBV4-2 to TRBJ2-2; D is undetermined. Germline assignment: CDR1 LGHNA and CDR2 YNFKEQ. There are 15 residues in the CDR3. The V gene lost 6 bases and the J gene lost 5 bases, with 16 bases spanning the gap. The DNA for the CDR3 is TGTGCCAGCAGTTTGTCGACCACGAGGACCGGGGAGCTGTTTTTT. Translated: CASSLSTTRTGELFF.

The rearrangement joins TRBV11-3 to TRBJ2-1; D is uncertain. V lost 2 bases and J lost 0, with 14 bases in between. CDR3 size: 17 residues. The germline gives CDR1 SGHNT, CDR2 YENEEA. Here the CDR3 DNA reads TGTGCCAGCAGCTTAAGATCCCAAAAAAACTCCTACAATGAGCAGTTCTTC. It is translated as CASSLRSQKNSYNEQFF. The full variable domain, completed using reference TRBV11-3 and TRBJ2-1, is EAGVVQSPRYKIIEKKQPVAFWCNPISGHNTLYWYLQNLGQGPELLIRYENEEAVDDSQLPKDRFSAERLKGVDSTLKIQPAELGDSAVYLCASSLRSQKNSYNEQFFGPGTRLTVL.

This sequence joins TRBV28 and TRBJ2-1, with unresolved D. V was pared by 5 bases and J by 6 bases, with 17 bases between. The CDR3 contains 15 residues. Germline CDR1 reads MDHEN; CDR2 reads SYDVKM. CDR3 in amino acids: CASSPTPHPANEQFF. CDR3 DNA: TGTGCCAGCAGTCCAACCCCCCATCCGGCCAATGAGCAGTTCTTC.

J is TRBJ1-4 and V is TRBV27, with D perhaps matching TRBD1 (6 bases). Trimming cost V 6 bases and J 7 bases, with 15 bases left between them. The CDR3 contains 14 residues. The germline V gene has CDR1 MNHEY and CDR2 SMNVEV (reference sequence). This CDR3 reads CASSLQGIGEKLFF. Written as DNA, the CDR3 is TGTGCCAGCAGCCTACAGGGAATCGGTGAAAAACTGTTTTTT.

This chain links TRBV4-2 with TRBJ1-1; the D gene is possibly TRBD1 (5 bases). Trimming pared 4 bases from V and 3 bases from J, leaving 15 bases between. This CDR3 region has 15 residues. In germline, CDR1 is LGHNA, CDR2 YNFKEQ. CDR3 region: CASSLGGGGYTEAFF. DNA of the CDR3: TGTGCCAGCAGCCTCGGTGGGGGTGGTTACACTGAAGCTTTCTTT.

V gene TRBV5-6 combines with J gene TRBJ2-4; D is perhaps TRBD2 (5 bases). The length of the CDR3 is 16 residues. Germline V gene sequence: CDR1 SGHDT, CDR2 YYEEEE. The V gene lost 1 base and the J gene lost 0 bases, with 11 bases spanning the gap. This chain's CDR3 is CASSLLLEGAKNIQYF. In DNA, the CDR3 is TGTGCCAGCAGCTTGCTCCTCGAGGGAGCCAAAAACATTCAGTACTTC.

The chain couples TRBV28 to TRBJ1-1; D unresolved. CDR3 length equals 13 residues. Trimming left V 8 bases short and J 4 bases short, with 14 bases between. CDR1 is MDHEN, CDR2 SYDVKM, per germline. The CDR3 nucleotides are TGTGCCAGCGCTAGGGAGATAACCACTGAAGCTTTCTTT. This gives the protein CASAREITTEAFF.

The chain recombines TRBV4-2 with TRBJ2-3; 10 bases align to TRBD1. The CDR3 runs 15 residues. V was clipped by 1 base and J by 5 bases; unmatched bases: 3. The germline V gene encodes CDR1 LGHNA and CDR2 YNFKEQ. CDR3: CASSQGQGAGDTQYF. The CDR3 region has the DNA TGTGCCAGCAGCCAAGGACAGGGGGCGGGAGATACGCAGTATTTT.

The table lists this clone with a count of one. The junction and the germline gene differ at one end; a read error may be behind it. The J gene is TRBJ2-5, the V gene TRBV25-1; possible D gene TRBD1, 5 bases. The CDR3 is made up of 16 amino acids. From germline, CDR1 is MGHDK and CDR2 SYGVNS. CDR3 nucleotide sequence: TGTGTCAGCAGCGATCCTCGAGACAGTCCCCAAGAGACCCAGTACTTC. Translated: CVSSDPRDSPQETQYF.